The clone carrying this TCR beta chain was counted a few times. Antigen unknown. The data originate from a study of T-cell memory formation after mild COVID-19. About the research overall: TCR clusters were mostly confined to one donor each. Study-level results: Second-wave clones peaking on day 37 lacked confirmed SARS-CoV-2 specificity. Clones that contracted clustered mainly in CM and EM if CD4+ and in EMRA if CD8+. Clones shrinking between day 15 and 85 showed a balanced CD4/CD8 split, and those that grew later tilted toward CD4+.

One entry per CDR3 protein results from TCRdb running MiXCR on the 5' RACE reads. Among roughly 350,000 distinct CDR3 sequences, roughly 15% were seen once, and the ten largest hold 20% to 25%. The V end lost 4 bases, the J end lost 2 bases, and 16 bases lay between the germline ends. The CDR3 loop spans 15 amino acids. Germline lookup yields CDR1 SGHRS and CDR2 YFSETQ. The origin of this receptor is a man in his late teens or twenties who had mild COVID-19 (a few samples of this study predate the infection). Cell type and time point are not known. The sequenced material came from PBMCs or a T cell subset sorted from them (not recorded which). The chain links TRBV5-1 to TRBJ2-7; the D gene could be TRBD1 or TRBD2 (6 bases each). This CDR3 is CASSPDGGLTYEQYV. CDR3 in DNA: TGCGCCAGCAGCCCGGACGGGGGCTTAACCTACGAGCAGTACGTC.